This entry is about one TCR beta chain. The CDR3 has 15 amino acids. The germline V and J ends were trimmed by 1 base and 0 bases, with 10 bases remaining between them. The germline CDR1 and CDR2 sequences are MGHRA and YSYEKL. These data come from a study of CD8 T cells in Susac syndrome. Reverse transcription of roughly 0.5 to 1 ug RNA was carried out with random hexamers. Via MiXCR, TCRdb re-called the immunoSEQ multiplex PCR reads, giving one row per CDR3 protein. This table holds 45,000 to 60,000 distinct CDR3 sequences, 93% found once. The multiple sclerosis control group was made up of treatment-naive patients with stable or active relapsing-remitting disease.

The chain couples TRBV4-1 to TRBJ2-7, with TRBD1 as a possible D gene (6 bases). Input material: CD8+ T cells from PBMCs. The clonotype originates from a human donor with multiple sclerosis. The CDR3 loop reads CASSQVWTASYEQYF. For the CDR3, the DNA is TGCGCCAGCAGCCAAGTTTGGACAGCCTCCTACGAGCAGTACTTC.